These T cell receptor beta chains were read from a single sample in a study of circulating CD8 cells and anti-PD-1 response in melanoma. MiXCR was run by TCRdb on the reads, yielding one entry per CDR3 protein. The sample has fewer than 2,500 distinct CDR3 sequences, around 5.8% seen once. The source material was CD8+ T cells from PBMCs, sampled at baseline or after one month of anti-PD-1 therapy (not recorded which). All receptors derive from a human donor with melanoma. CDR3s include the opening cysteine and the closing phenylalanine or tryptophan. The D gene is left open where the match is weak. Clone size is not always given. Where it is, it says once, few, many or a class for expanded clones.

CASSPGGAYEQYF	TGTGCCAGCAGCCCCGGGGGAGCCTACGAGCAGTACTTC	NA	TRBJ2-7	TRBV5-4	medium-sized
CASSLAFEDSPLHF	TGTGCCAGCAGCTTAGCGTTCGAGGACTCTCCCCTCCACTTT	NA	TRBJ1-6	TRBV5-5	once
CASTPSEQTYEQYF	TGTGCCAGCACCCCTAGTGAGCAGACCTACGAGCAGTACTTC	NA	TRBJ2-7	TRBV2	NA
CASSPGPLKFF	TGTGCCAGTAGCCCCGGGCCCCTAAAGTTCTTC	NA	TRBJ2-1	TRBV19	NA
CASNPHTAYNEQFF	TGTGCCAGTAACCCCCACACCGCCTACAATGAGCAGTTCTTC	NA	TRBJ2-1	TRBV19	large
CASSSSGTGGHERYF	TGTGCCAGCAGCTCGTCCGGGACAGGGGGCCACGAGCGGTACTTC	TRBD1	TRBJ2-7	TRBV7-3	NA
CASQPRPGQGLTGELFF	TGTGCCAGCCAACCCCGTCCGGGACAGGGTTTGACCGGGGAGCTGTTTTTT	TRBD1	TRBJ2-2	TRBV6-1	NA
CASSTIALRDGVTFGYTF	TGTGCCAGTAGCACCATAGCTCTCCGGGACGGCGTCACTTTTGGCTACACCTTC	NA	TRBJ1-2	TRBV19	few
CAAGVTDTQYF	TGTGCCGCGGGGGTCACAGATACGCAGTATTTT	TRBD2	TRBJ2-3	TRBV19	medium-sized
CASSLEGTSYEQYF	TGCGCCAGCAGCTTGGAGGGGACATCTTACGAGCAGTACTTC	NA	TRBJ2-7	TRBV5-1	few
CSATAGRGQETQYF	TGCAGTGCTACCGCAGGACGGGGGCAAGAGACCCAGTACTTC	NA	TRBJ2-5	TRBV20-1	few
CASSFEGGYNEQFF	TGTGCCAGCAGTTTTGAAGGGGGCTACAATGAGCAGTTCTTC	NA	TRBJ2-1	TRBV28	medium-sized
CATHPWEPNTGELFF	TGTGCCACCCATCCTTGGGAGCCGAACACCGGGGAGCTGTTTTTT	NA	TRBJ2-2	TRBV15	medium-sized
CASSIASTDTQYF	TGTGCCAGTAGTATCGCGAGCACAGATACGCAGTATTTT	NA	TRBJ2-3	TRBV19	medium-sized
CASRRGGAYNEQFF	TGTGCCAGTCGCCGCGGGGGGGCCTACAATGAGCAGTTCTTC	TRBD2	TRBJ2-1	TRBV27	medium-sized
CASSRVGDRGTEAFF	TGTGCCAGTAGTAGGGTGGGAGATAGAGGGACTGAAGCTTTCTTC	NA	TRBJ1-1	TRBV19	NA
CASSQDGRAGIQYF	TGCGCCAGCAGCCAAGATGGCAGGGCGGGCATTCAGTACTTC	NA	TRBJ2-4	TRBV4-1	medium-sized
CASSPNEGYTF	TGTGCCAGCTCACCAAACGAGGGCTACACCTTC	NA	TRBJ1-2	TRBV18	medium-sized
CASSFGRTIYEQYF	TGTGCCAGCAGTTTCGGCAGGACTATCTACGAGCAGTACTTC	NA	TRBJ2-7	TRBV28	medium-sized
CASSTGTVRDEQFF	TGTGCCAGCAGTACCGGGACAGTACGGGATGAGCAGTTCTTC	TRBD1	TRBJ2-1	TRBV27	medium-sized
CASSSRTSGLAKNIQYF	TGTGCCAGCAGTTCGCGGACTAGCGGGCTAGCCAAAAACATTCAGTACTTC	TRBD2	TRBJ2-4	TRBV28	medium-sized
CASSPVGGGYNEQFF	TGTGCCAGCAGCCCAGTAGGGGGGGGATACAATGAGCAGTTCTTC	NA	TRBJ2-1	TRBV11-2	medium-sized
CASSILLASYNEQFF	TGTGCCAGTAGTATACTACTAGCGTCCTACAATGAGCAGTTCTTC	TRBD2	TRBJ2-1	TRBV19	NA
CAWTIAHGELFF	TGTGCCTGGACGATAGCTCACGGGGAGCTGTTTTTT	NA	TRBJ2-2	TRBV30	medium-sized
CASSAGNEQFF	TGTGCCAGTAGTGCGGGGAATGAGCAGTTCTTC	NA	TRBJ2-1	TRBV19	medium-sized
CASSDDRGVDTEAFF	TGTGCCAGCAGTGACGACAGGGGGGTGGACACTGAAGCTTTCTTT	TRBD1	TRBJ1-1	TRBV2	few